A single sample is the source of the 17 T cell receptor beta chains below, sequenced in a study of shared clonotypes between healthy human individuals. Only in-frame clones appear in the TCRdb table, and some are missing; sequencing was by immunoSEQ multiplex PCR. The sample comprises about 480,000 clones, about four fifths of which are singletons, and 10% to 15% rests with the top ten. The sequenced sample was PBMCs. All receptors come from a middle-aged woman in good health. Some clones in this sample may be carry-over from other donors' samples.

The rearrangement joins TRBV15 to TRBJ2-3; 10 bases are a match to TRBD2. Per germline, CDR1 LNHNV and CDR2 YYDKDF (reference sequence). The CDR3 totals 14 residues. V trimming: 5 bases; J trimming: 6 bases; junction bases outside the gene matches: 5. DNA for the CDR3: TGTGCCACCAGCCTCGGACTAGCGGTGGATACGCAGTATTTT. It encodes CATSLGLAVDTQYF.

The chain carries TRBV28 and TRBJ2-5, with D unclear. The J call may be incorrect, as the DNA end agrees better with TRBJ2-7. Germline V lookup: CDR1 MDHEN, CDR2 SYDVKM. CDR3 size: 11 residues. The CDR3 sequence: CASQTNYEQYF. CDR3 bases: TGTGCCAGCCAAACAAACTACGAGCAGTACTTC.

The CDR3 region is CSVSFSGNTIYF. Here the CDR3 DNA reads TGCAGCGTTTCGTTCTCTGGAAACACCATATATTTT. The chain uses TRBV29-1 and TRBJ1-3, with unresolved D. The germline V and J ends were trimmed by 5 bases and 0 bases, with 5 bases remaining between them. The germline V gene has CDR1 SQVTM and CDR2 ANQGSEA. This CDR3 comprises 12 residues.

This chain connects TRBV27 to TRBJ2-6; 11 nucleotides match TRBD1. The CDR3 consists of 18 residues. From germline, CDR1 is MNHEY and CDR2 SMNVEV (reference sequence). The junction had 5 bases not matched to a gene; V was cut back by 2 bases and J by 2 bases. CDR3 residues: CASSLRRDRGTGANVLTF. The CDR3 nucleotides read TGTGCCAGCAGTTTACGGAGGGACAGGGGGACTGGGGCCAACGTCCTGACTTTC.

This clone was counted only a few times. The chain recombines TRBV5-6 with TRBJ2-3; TRBD2 aligns across 10 bases. V lost 2 bases, J lost 5 bases, and 8 bases stayed unmatched. The CDR3 is 16 residues long. The V gene's germline CDR1 is SGHDT and CDR2 YYEEEE. The CDR3 loop reads CASSFPSLAGVDTQYF. As DNA, the CDR3 is TGTGCCAGCAGCTTCCCCTCTCTAGCGGGAGTAGATACGCAGTATTTT.

The gene calls are TRBV6-1 and TRBJ1-5; a possible D gene is TRBD1 (6 bases). CDR1 is MNHNS and CDR2 is SASEGT in the germline V gene. V was clipped by 0 bases and J by 4 bases, with 13 bases between them. The CDR3 totals 16 residues. CDR3 amino acids: CASSEAFLGGNQPQHF. The DNA of the CDR3 is TGTGCCAGCAGTGAAGCGTTCTTAGGGGGAAATCAGCCCCAGCATTTT.

The chain links TRBV21-1 to TRBJ2-1; the table's D call of TRBD2 was not tested on the DNA. TRBV21-1 is flagged as a pseudogene. The CDR3 has 15 amino acids. The CDR3 spells CASSKVTLAVNEQFF. The CDR3 DNA sequence: TGTGCCAGCAGCAAAGTTACCCTAGCGGTAAATGAGCAGTTCTTC.

This clone was recorded only once. The rearrangement links TRBV28 to TRBJ1-1; no firm D call. CDR3 length: 12 amino acids. Germline loops: CDR1 MDHEN, CDR2 SYDVKM. Trimming removed 5 bases at V and 11 bases at J, with 15 bases between. The CDR3 is CASSVREVEAFF. The DNA for the CDR3 is TGTGCCAGCAGTGTCCGGGAGGTTGAGGCTTTCTTT.

The table lists this clone with many counts. The rearrangement links TRBV29-1 to TRBJ2-1; D is possibly TRBD2 (6 bases). From germline, CDR1 is SQVTM and CDR2 ANQGSEA. With 5 bases removed from V and 4 bases from J, the gap between germline ends came to 12 bases. The CDR3 sequence is 13 residues long. The CDR3 reads CSVSTRSYNEQFF. The CDR3 coding sequence is TGCAGCGTTTCGACTAGATCTTACAATGAGCAGTTCTTC.

The chain carries TRBV29-1 and TRBJ2-7; a weak D match, TRBD2 (6 bases). The CDR3 has 11 residues. V lost 4 bases and J lost 7, with 11 bases in between. Germline lookup yields CDR1 SQVTM and CDR2 ANQGSEA. The CDR3 sequence is CSVVRAGEQYF. Here the CDR3 DNA reads TGCAGCGTTGTAAGGGCGGGGGAGCAGTACTTC.

The genes are TRBV5-1 and TRBJ1-1; D call uncertain. Per germline, CDR1 SGHRS and CDR2 YFSETQ. This CDR3 is 14 amino acids long. Trimming removed 0 bases from V and 5 bases from J, with 11 bases in between. As DNA, the CDR3 is TGCGCCAGCAGCTTGGGGCTTGGTGGGACTGAAGCTTTCTTT. The encoded protein is CASSLGLGGTEAFF. The full variable domain, completed using reference TRBV5-1 and TRBJ1-1, is KAGVTQTPRYLIKTRGQQVTLSCSPISGHRSVSWYQQTPGQGLQFLFEYFSETQRNKGNFPGRFSGRQFSNSRSEMNVSTLELGDSALYLCASSLGLGGTEAFFGQGTRLTVV.

This clone was seen many times. The chain carries TRBV5-1 and TRBJ2-2, with TRBD2 matching 7 bases. Germline V gene data show CDR1 as SGHRS and CDR2 as YFSETQ. V was clipped by 0 bases and J by 4 bases; unmatched bases: 3. This CDR3 region has 15 residues. The CDR3: CASSLASGTTGELFF. The CDR3 nucleotides read TGCGCCAGCAGCTTGGCCAGCGGGACCACCGGGGAGCTGTTTTTT.

As to this clone: At the DNA level, this CDR3 is encoded by other sequences in the same sample as well. The chain links TRBV27 to TRBJ2-1, with D possibly matching TRBD1 (6 bases). Trimming left V 6 bases short and J 2 bases short, with 11 bases between. This CDR3 comprises 14 residues. Germline CDR1 reads MNHEY; CDR2 reads SMNVEV (reference sequence). CDR3 sequence (DNA): TGTGCCAGCAGGTCCCAGGGGCCCTACAATGAGCAGTTCTTC. Encoded protein: CASRSQGPYNEQFF.

The V call is TRBV5-1, the J call TRBJ2-3; no reliable D call. V lost 0 bases to trimming and J lost 2 bases, with 10 bases between them. The CDR3 consists of 15 residues. Germline V gives CDR1 SGHRS, CDR2 YFSETQ. As DNA, the CDR3 is TGCGCCAGCAGCTTGGTCGCAAAAGCCACAGATACGCAGTATTTT. Amino acid sequence: CASSLVAKATDTQYF.

The V and J genes are TRBV9 and TRBJ2-1, with TRBD2 matching over 7 bases. The CDR3 covers 19 residues. V was pared by 3 bases and J by 0 bases, with 15 bases of the junction left unmatched. Germline values: CDR1 SGDLS, CDR2 YYNGEE. The CDR3 DNA is TGTGCCAGCAGCGCCCCTACCCAGAGCGGGACGAGCTCCTACAATGAGCAGTTCTTC. Its protein is CASSAPTQSGTSSYNEQFF.

The gene calls are TRBV7-2 and TRBJ2-5; the D gene could be TRBD1 or TRBD2 (7 bases each). V was cut by 3 bases and J by 5 bases, with 13 bases left in between. The CDR3 consists of 14 residues. CDR1 and CDR2 (germline): SGHTA, FQGNSA. The CDR3 loop reads CASSFQGGWETQYF. The DNA for the CDR3 is TGTGCCAGCAGCTTCCAGGGGGGGTGGGAGACCCAGTACTTC.

The rearrangement links TRBV27 to TRBJ2-1; TRBD2 matches at 11 bases. With 8 bases clipped from V and 3 bases from J, the junction kept 6 bases outside the gene matches. CDR3 length equals 15 residues. Germline V CDR1 and CDR2: MNHEY, SMNVEV (reference sequence). This CDR3 is CASLTTSGIYNEQFF. CDR3 nucleotides: TGTGCCAGCCTTACGACTAGCGGGATCTACAATGAGCAGTTCTTC.